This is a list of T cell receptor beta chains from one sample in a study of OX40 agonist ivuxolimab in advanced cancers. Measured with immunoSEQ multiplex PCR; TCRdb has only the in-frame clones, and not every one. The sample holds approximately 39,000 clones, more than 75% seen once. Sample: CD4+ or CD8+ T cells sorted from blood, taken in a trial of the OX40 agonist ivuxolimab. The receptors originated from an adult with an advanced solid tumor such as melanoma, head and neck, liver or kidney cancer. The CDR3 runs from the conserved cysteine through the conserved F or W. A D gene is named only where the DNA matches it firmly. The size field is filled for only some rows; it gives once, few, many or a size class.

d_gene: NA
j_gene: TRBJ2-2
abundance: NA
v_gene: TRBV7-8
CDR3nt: TGTGCCAGCAGCTTACCCGGTCCAATAGGACCGAACACCGGGGAGCTGTTTTTT
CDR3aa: CASSLPGPIGPNTGELFF

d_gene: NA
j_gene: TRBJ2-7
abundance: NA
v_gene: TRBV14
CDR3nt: TGTGCCAGCAGCCAGACCCCAGGGGTCTCCTACGAGCAGTACTTC
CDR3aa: CASSQTPGVSYEQYF

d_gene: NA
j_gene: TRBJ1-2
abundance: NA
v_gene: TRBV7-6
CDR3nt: TGTGCCAGCAGCTTATATCATATGGGCACCACTAACTATGGCTACACCTTC
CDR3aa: CASSLYHMGTTNYGYTF

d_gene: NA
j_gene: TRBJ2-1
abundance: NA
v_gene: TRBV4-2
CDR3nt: TGTGCCAGCAGCCAAGAGGACAGCTCCTACAATGAGCAGTTCTTC
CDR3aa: CASSQEDSSYNEQFF

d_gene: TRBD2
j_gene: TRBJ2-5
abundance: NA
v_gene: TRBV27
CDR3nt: TGTGCCAGCAGTTTGCCCGGGAGGGACAAAGAGACCCAGTACTTC
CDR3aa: CASSLPGRDKETQYF

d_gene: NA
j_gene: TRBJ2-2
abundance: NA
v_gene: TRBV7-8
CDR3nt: TGTGCCAGCCCAGATCACACCGGGGAGCTGTTTTTT
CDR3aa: CASPDHTGELFF

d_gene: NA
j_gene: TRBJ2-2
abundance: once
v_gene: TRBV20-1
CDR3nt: TGCAGTGCTAGATTGACCGGGGAGCTGTTTTTT
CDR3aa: CSARLTGELFF

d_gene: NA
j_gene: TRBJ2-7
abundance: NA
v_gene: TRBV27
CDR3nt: TGTGCCAGCAGATGGGGAGGAAGCTACGAGCAGTACTTC
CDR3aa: CASRWGGSYEQYF

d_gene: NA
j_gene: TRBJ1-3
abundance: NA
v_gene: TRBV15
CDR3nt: TGTGCCACCAGCAGAGCTCGGAACTCTGGAAACACCATATATTTT
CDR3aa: CATSRARNSGNTIYF

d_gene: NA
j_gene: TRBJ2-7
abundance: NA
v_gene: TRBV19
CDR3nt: TGTGCCAGTAGTATAAGTGGACAGAACTACGAGCAGTACTTC
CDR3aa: CASSISGQNYEQYF

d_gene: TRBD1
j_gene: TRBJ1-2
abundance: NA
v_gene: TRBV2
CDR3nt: TGTGCCGGGGGGACAGGGGGCTACTATGGCTACACCTTC
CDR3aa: CAGGTGGYYGYTF

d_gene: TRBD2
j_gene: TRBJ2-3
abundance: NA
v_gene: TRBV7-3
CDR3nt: TGTGCCAGCAGCTTAGTGAGCGGGAGCAAGGCAGATACGCAGTATTTT
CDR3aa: CASSLVSGSKADTQYF

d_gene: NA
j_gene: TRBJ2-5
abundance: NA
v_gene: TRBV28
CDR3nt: TGTGCCAGCGCTCTAGCCGCAGGGGAGACCCAGTACTTC
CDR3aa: CASALAAGETQYF

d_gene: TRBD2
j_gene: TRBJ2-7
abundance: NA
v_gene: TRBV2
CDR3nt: TGTGCCAGCTTGGTCCTAGGGACTAGCGGGAGGGCCTTTTCCTACGAGCAGTACTTC
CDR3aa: CASLVLGTSGRAFSYEQYF